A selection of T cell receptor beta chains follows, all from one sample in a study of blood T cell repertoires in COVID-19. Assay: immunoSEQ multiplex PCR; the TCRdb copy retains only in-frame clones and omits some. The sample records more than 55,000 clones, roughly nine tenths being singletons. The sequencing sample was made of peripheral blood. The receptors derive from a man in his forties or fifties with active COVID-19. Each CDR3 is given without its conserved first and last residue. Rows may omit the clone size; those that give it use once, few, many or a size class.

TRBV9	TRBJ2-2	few	ASSASTTGVGELF
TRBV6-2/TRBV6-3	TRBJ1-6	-	ASSYADREVENSPLH
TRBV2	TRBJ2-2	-	ASMRDGGNTGELF
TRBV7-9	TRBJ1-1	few	ASNLQRGEAF
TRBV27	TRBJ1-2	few	ASSLLGQGSYGYT
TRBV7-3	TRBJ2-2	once	ASSPTSLTKLTGELF
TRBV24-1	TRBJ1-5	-	ATSGAGTGGPSGPQH
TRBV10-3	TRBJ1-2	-	AISEETRGRAKNYYGYT
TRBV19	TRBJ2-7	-	ASSIDRTYYEQY
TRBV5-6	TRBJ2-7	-	ASSFGQNPYEQY
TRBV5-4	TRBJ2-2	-	AIQPPGTSNTGELF
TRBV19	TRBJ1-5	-	ASSPDRVQPQH
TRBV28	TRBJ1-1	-	ASSFPTRNTEAF
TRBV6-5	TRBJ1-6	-	ASRVDRGDSPLH
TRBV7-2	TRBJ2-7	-	ASSLAPSGTYEQY
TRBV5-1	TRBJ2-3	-	ASRSGYPTDTQY
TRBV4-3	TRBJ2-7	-	ASSQDPQGQGYEQY
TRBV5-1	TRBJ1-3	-	ASSLDRGAGNTIY
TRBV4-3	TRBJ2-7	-	ASSQDDRGSYEQY
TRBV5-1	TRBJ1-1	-	ASSPGQGSKAF
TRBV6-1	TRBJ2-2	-	ASSEGLSGELF
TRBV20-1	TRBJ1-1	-	SASSGGGAGFTEAF
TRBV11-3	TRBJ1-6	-	ASSSLRGQSPLH
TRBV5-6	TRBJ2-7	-	ASSLDRGNYEQY
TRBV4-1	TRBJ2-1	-	ASSQDVARKTEQF
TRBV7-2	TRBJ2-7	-	ASSLPTGSSYEQY
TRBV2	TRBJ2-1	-	AIRTSGTSYNEQF
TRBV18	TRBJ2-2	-	ASHGLAGAPLGTGELF
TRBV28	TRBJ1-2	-	ASSPQGNYGYT
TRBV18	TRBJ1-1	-	ASSQALIRDNANTEAF
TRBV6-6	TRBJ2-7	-	ASAPSGGLSYEQY
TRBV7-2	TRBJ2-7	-	ASSEGQISYEQY
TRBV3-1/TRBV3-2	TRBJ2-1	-	ASSQVASSYNEQF
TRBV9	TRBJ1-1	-	ASSVVLNTEAF
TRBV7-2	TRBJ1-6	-	ASSPGQGGGTYNSPLH
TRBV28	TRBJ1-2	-	ASGEINYGYT
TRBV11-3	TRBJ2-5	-	ASSLSRTSGGLWTQY
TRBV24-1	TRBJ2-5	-	ATSDLLQETQY
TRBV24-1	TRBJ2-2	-	ATSRTGGARANTGELF
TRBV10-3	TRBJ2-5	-	AISWTGGAGETQY
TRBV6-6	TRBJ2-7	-	ASSYGAAAYEQY
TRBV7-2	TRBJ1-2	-	ASSTGQVGGLRYGYT
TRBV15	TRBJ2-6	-	ATSRGAGLRGVAGANVLT
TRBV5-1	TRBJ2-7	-	ASGIDRGYYEQY
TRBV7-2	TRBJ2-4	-	ASSLGGGQSKNIQY
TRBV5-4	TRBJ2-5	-	ASSLGGIQETQY
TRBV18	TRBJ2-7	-	ASSPGQGANEQY
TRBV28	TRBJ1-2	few	ASSANGGNTLKRNYGYT
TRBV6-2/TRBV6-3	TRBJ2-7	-	ASSRPAYSGGLGVQY
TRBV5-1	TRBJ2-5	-	ASSLTGTSGIETQY
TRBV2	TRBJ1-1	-	ASRTAMNTEAF
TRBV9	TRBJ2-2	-	ASSVGGAGGRGELF
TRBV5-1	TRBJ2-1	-	ASSLALLAGGRQF
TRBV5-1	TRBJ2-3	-	ASSLDRVGDTQY